Each of the 25 T cell receptor beta chains below was sequenced from the same sample in a study of blood T cell repertoires in COVID-19. Clones were read by immunoSEQ multiplex PCR, and TCRdb kept only the in-frame ones, dropping some. Among about 430,000 clones listed, roughly 88% were seen once. The sample taken for sequencing was PBMCs or T cells enriched from blood (not recorded which). All receptors come from a woman between 18 and 29 years old who had been exposed to COVID-19.

This clone was counted only a few times. The gene calls are TRBV6-5 and TRBJ2-5; tentative D call: TRBD1 (6 bases). Trimming shortened V by 2 bases and J by 5 bases, and 18 bases separated the two germline ends. Germline V gene lookup returns CDR1 MNHEY and CDR2 SVGAGI. The CDR3 has 16 amino acids. This chain's CDR3 is CASSYGQPNQGETQYF. CDR3 coding DNA: TGTGCCAGCAGTTACGGGCAGCCAAATCAGGGGGAGACCCAGTACTTC.

The rearrangement uses TRBV3-1 (or the pseudogene TRBV3-2) and TRBJ2-3; TRBD2 agrees at 9 bases. From germline, CDR1 is LGHDT and CDR2 YNNKEL (reference sequence). The J segment lost 4 bases and the V segment lost 0 bases, leaving 8 bases of the junction unmatched. The CDR3 has 17 amino acids. The CDR3 region has the DNA TGTGCCAGCAGCCAAGATCAAGCGGGAGGTAGGGCAGATACGCAGTATTTT. Amino acids: CASSQDQAGGRADTQYF.

This CDR3 reads CASSLRQNYGYTF. The CDR3 DNA reads TGTGCCAGCAGTCTCAGGCAGAACTATGGCTACACCTTC. This chain joins TRBV28 and TRBJ1-2; unclear D gene. Trimming shortened V by 5 bases and J by 2 bases, and 9 bases separated the two germline ends. Germline CDR1 reads MDHEN; CDR2 reads SYDVKM. The CDR3 covers 13 residues.

The chain employs TRBV5-6 and TRBJ2-3, with 7 bases matching TRBD1. V was pared by 3 bases and J by 0 bases, with 4 bases of the junction left unmatched. CDR3 size: 15 residues. Germline-derived CDR1 and CDR2 are SGHDT and YYEEEE. CDR3 sequence (DNA): TGTGCCAGCAGCTCCGGGACAGTGAGCACAGATACGCAGTATTTT. This translates into CASSSGTVSTDTQYF.

V usage is TRBV3-1 (or the pseudogene TRBV3-2) and J usage is TRBJ1-6; a possible D gene is TRBD1 (5 bases). Germline V gene lookup returns CDR1 LGHDT and CDR2 YNNKEL (reference sequence). Trimming took 2 bases from V and 9 from J, leaving 14 bases between them. This CDR3 spans 15 amino acids. The CDR3 loop reads CASSQRQGIGSPLHF. In nucleotides, the CDR3 is TGTGCCAGCAGCCAAAGGCAGGGTATCGGTTCACCCCTCCACTTT.

This chain links TRBV6-5 with TRBJ1-1; the match to TRBD1 covers 8 bases. V gave up 0 bases and J gave up 11 bases; unmatched junction bases: 5. There are 13 residues in the CDR3. CDR1 and CDR2 (germline): MNHEY, SVGAGI. The CDR3 sequence is CASSYSQGATAFF. The CDR3 coding sequence is TGTGCCAGCAGTTACTCGCAGGGGGCCACGGCTTTCTTT.

The chain has TRBV7-2 and TRBJ1-2, with 9 nucleotides matching TRBD1. The CDR3 is 13 residues long. The V segment lost 4 bases and the J segment 8 bases; nucleotides outside the gene matches: 5. The germline V gene has CDR1 SGHTA and CDR2 FQGNSA. CDR3 sequence: CASSSGQGRGYTF. The CDR3 coding sequence is TGTGCCAGCAGCTCTGGACAGGGGAGGGGCTACACCTTC.

V usage is TRBV27 and J usage is TRBJ2-7; D is possibly TRBD2 (6 bases). Trimming removed 3 bases at V and 3 bases at J, with 9 bases between. The CDR3 loop spans 13 amino acids. The germline V gene encodes CDR1 MNHEY and CDR2 SMNVEV (reference sequence). CDR3 nucleotides: TGTGCCAGCAGTTTGCGCGGGAACTACGAGCAGTACTTC. This codes for CASSLRGNYEQYF.

This chain uses TRBV7-6 with TRBJ1-1; unclear D gene. This CDR3 comprises 14 residues. Trimming removed 1 base at V and 1 base at J, with 7 bases between. Germline V gene data show CDR1 as SGHVS and CDR2 as FNYEAQ. The CDR3 bases are TGTGCCAGCAGCTTAGGAGGGCCGAACACTGAAGCTTTCTTT. Its protein is CASSLGGPNTEAFF.

On this clone itself: Distinct nucleotide sequences in the sample also encode this CDR3. The rearrangement joins TRBV18 to TRBJ2-2; possibly TRBD1 for D (5 bases). V was pared by 3 bases and J by 2 bases, with 13 bases between. This CDR3 contains 16 residues. Germline V lookup: CDR1 KGHSH, CDR2 LQKENI. The CDR3 here is CASSPPQGLNTGELFF. DNA for the CDR3: TGTGCCAGCTCACCGCCTCAGGGCCTAAACACCGGGGAGCTGTTTTTT.

The chain uses TRBV5-1 and TRBJ1-1; no clear D gene. The germline V and J ends were trimmed by 0 bases and 7 bases, with 13 bases remaining between them. The germline V gene encodes CDR1 SGHRS and CDR2 YFSETQ. The CDR3 is made up of 14 amino acids. The chain's CDR3 is CASSLGALPDEAFF. The CDR3 DNA reads as TGCGCCAGCAGCTTGGGGGCTTTACCCGATGAAGCTTTCTTT.

This rearrangement joins TRBV27 to TRBJ2-4; a weak D match, TRBD1 (6 bases). Germline CDR1 reads MNHEY; CDR2 reads SMNVEV (reference sequence). The CDR3 sequence is 16 residues long. V was clipped by 8 bases and J by 0 bases, with 17 bases between them. The CDR3 is CASATGVNLAKNIQYF. The CDR3 DNA follows: TGTGCCAGCGCGACAGGCGTAAACTTAGCCAAAAACATTCAGTACTTC.

The CDR3 sequence: CASSLGPGQGPTDTQYF. The DNA for the CDR3 is TGTGCCAGCAGCTTAGGTCCCGGACAGGGACCCACAGATACGCAGTATTTT. The V and J genes are TRBV13 and TRBJ2-3; 8 positions match TRBD1. CDR1 is PRHDT and CDR2 is FYEKMQ in the germline V gene (reference sequence). J lost 2 bases, V lost 0 bases, and 7 bases had no gene match. The CDR3 has 17 amino acids.

This clone has just a few counts. This chain connects TRBV6-4 to TRBJ1-1; no definite D call. Per germline, CDR1 MRHNA and CDR2 SNTAGT. The CDR3 contains 13 residues. V shed 3 bases and J shed 2 bases, with 7 bases lying between them. The CDR3 coding sequence is TGTGCCAGCAGTGAAAAGCCTAACACTGAAGCTTTCTTT. It translates to CASSEKPNTEAFF.

The CDR3 here is CASSFEGGRDILAKNIQYF. In nucleotides, the CDR3 is TGTGCCAGCAGCTTCGAAGGAGGGAGGGACATCCTAGCCAAAAACATTCAGTACTTC. This chain links TRBV7-2 with TRBJ2-4, with a tentative D call TRBD2 (7 bases). CDR1 is SGHTA, CDR2 FQGNSA, per germline. Trimming took 3 bases from V and 0 from J, leaving 21 bases between them. The CDR3 totals 19 residues.

The rearrangement joins TRBV4-1 to TRBJ1-4, with D tentatively TRBD1 (6 bases). Trimming removed 7 bases at V and 6 bases at J, with 18 bases between. CDR1 is MGHRA and CDR2 is YSYEKL in the germline V gene. The CDR3 length is 15 residues. This CDR3 is CASTTRKSGDEKLFF. CDR3 coding DNA: TGCGCCAGCACCACAAGAAAGTCAGGGGATGAAAAACTGTTTTTT.

The chain joins TRBV25-1 to TRBJ1-6; no reliable D call. Germline V gene data show CDR1 as MGHDK and CDR2 as SYGVNS. Trimming left V 0 bases short and J 6 bases short, with 12 bases between. This CDR3 has 16 residues. CDR3 nucleotide sequence: TGTGCCAGCAGTGAATATACTAGCACCCGTAATTCACCCCTCCACTTT. This codes for CASSEYTSTRNSPLHF.

The chain uses TRBV28 and TRBJ2-5; 7 positions agree with TRBD2. J gave up 4 bases and V 3 bases, and 11 bases lay outside the gene matches. The length of the CDR3 is 16 residues. Germline CDR1 is MDHEN and CDR2 is SYDVKM. This chain's CDR3 is CASSFGQAGLRETQYF. The CDR3 region has the DNA TGTGCCAGCAGTTTCGGCCAGGCGGGACTAAGAGAGACCCAGTACTTC.

This rearrangement joins TRBV5-4 to TRBJ2-7, with 7 nucleotides matching TRBD1. The CDR3 is 14 residues long. V dropped 4 bases and J dropped 6; count of bases not matched to a gene: 10. CDR1 SGHNT and CDR2 YYREEE come from the germline V gene (reference sequence). The CDR3, as DNA: TGTGCCAGCAGCATGACAGGGAAGAGGGGCGAGCAGTACTTC. It encodes CASSMTGKRGEQYF.

This CDR3 is CASSYSGTGDLGQYF. The CDR3 DNA reads TGTGCCAGCAGTTACTCGGGGACAGGGGATCTCGGGCAGTACTTC. The V and J genes are TRBV6-5 and TRBJ2-7; 10 bases are a match to TRBD1. V lost 0 bases and J lost 9; bases outside the gene matches: 8. The CDR3 spans 15 residues. Per germline, CDR1 MNHEY and CDR2 SVGAGI.

The chain uses TRBV18 and TRBJ1-1, with 10 bases identical to TRBD1. The germline CDR1 and CDR2 sequences are KGHSH and LQKENI. CDR3 length: 16 residues. The trim removed 6 bases at V and 5 bases at J, leaving 12 bases unmatched. CDR3 loop: CASSPTTGQGVTEAFF. DNA of the CDR3: TGTGCCAGCTCTCCCACGACCGGACAGGGGGTAACTGAAGCTTTCTTT.

Written as DNA, the CDR3 is TGTGCCATCAGTGAGTCAGGGACTAGCGGGAGGGCCTCCTACGAGCAGTACTTC. Residues: CAISESGTSGRASYEQYF. This rearrangement joins TRBV10-3 to TRBJ2-7, with 16 bases that match TRBD2. V lost 0 bases and J lost 0; bases outside the gene matches: 2. CDR3 length: 18 amino acids. Per germline, CDR1 ENHRY and CDR2 SYGVKD.

The J gene is TRBJ2-5, the V gene TRBV13, with TRBD2 matching 13 bases. The CDR3 loop spans 15 amino acids. V lost 6 bases and J lost 5; bases outside the gene matches: 6. Germline CDR1 PRHDT, CDR2 FYEKMQ (reference sequence). CDR3 amino acids: CASSTTTSGRETQYF. DNA of the CDR3: TGTGCCAGCAGTACCACGACTAGCGGGAGGGAGACCCAGTACTTC.

This clone was observed a few times. The gene calls are TRBV7-9 and TRBJ2-3; TRBD2 matches 8 bases. V shed 3 bases and J 1 base; nucleotides not matched to a gene: 3. The CDR3 totals 15 residues. Germline V CDR1 and CDR2: SEHNR, FQNEAQ (reference sequence). The CDR3 DNA is TGTGCCAGCAGCTTCCTCGGGGGGGGCACAGATACGCAGTATTTT. Residues: CASSFLGGGTDTQYF.

The chain uses TRBV2 and TRBJ2-7; weak D call: TRBD1 (6 bases). Germline lookup yields CDR1 SNHLY and CDR2 FYNNEI. The CDR3 has 14 residues. The ends were cut back, 6 bases at V and 2 bases at J, with 14 bases in the middle. CDR3 sequence: CASSEQGSTYEQYF. DNA of the CDR3: TGTGCCAGCAGCGAACAGGGTTCAACCTACGAGCAGTACTTC.